A single sample gave rise to the 30 T cell receptor beta chains below, sequenced in a study of blood T cells in healthy people across ages. PCR was performed a second time for about 6 to 12 cycles using a sample-barcoded 5' primer and a J-beta primer mix. TCRdb re-called the 5' RACE reads with MiXCR, one entry per CDR3 protein. This repertoire shows more than 1.4 million distinct CDR3 sequences, 42% found once; its top ten account for roughly 7.9%. The sample taken for sequencing was blood. These receptor sequences come from a woman between 18 and 29 years old in good health.

The V and J genes are TRBV14 and TRBJ2-2; D is unclear. V was cut by 0 bases and J by 2 bases, with 7 bases left in between. Per the germline V gene, CDR1 is SGHDN and CDR2 is FVKESK. This CDR3 comprises 15 residues. This CDR3 reads CASSQDRTNTGELFF. The DNA for the CDR3 is TGTGCCAGCAGCCAAGATAGGACCAACACCGGGGAGCTGTTTTTT.

This rearrangement joins TRBV29-1 to TRBJ1-5; D is undetermined. V gave up 2 bases and J gave up 5 bases, with 13 bases separating them. The germline gives CDR1 SQVTM, CDR2 ANQGSEA. This CDR3 is built from 14 residues. The CDR3 bases are TGCAGCGTTGAAAGCAGAAGGGTCTATCAGCCCCAGCATTTT. Translation gives CSVESRRVYQPQHF.

This clonotype has only a few counts. This chain links TRBV12-3 or TRBV12-4 with TRBJ1-2; D is unresolved. Trimming cost V 6 bases and J 8 bases, with 13 bases left between them. The CDR3 has 12 residues. CDR3 region: CASSPFLGGYTF. CDR3 coding DNA: TGTGCCAGCAGCCCCTTCCTGGGGGGCTACACCTTC.

This sequence joins TRBV20-1 and TRBJ2-2; the match to TRBD1 covers 8 bases. V was clipped by 3 bases and J by 6 bases; unmatched bases: 9. Germline CDR1 is DFQATT and CDR2 is SNEGSKA (reference sequence). The CDR3 loop spans 15 amino acids. Here the CDR3 reads CSARAGTGSPGELFF. In DNA form, the CDR3 reads TGCAGTGCTAGGGCCGGGACAGGAAGTCCCGGGGAGCTGTTTTTT.

The chain recombines TRBV28 with TRBJ2-5; D may be TRBD2 (6 bases). Germline V gene data show CDR1 as MDHEN and CDR2 as SYDVKM. V lost 11 bases and J lost 2, with 12 bases in between. This CDR3 has 12 amino acids. The CDR3 loop is CAARDSQETQYF. CDR3 DNA sequence: TGTGCCGCCAGGGACTCTCAAGAGACCCAGTACTTC.

This chain connects TRBV10-2 to TRBJ2-5; D gene unclear. The CDR3 is 16 amino acids. Trimming shortened V by 2 bases and J by 0 bases, and 13 bases separated the two germline ends. Per the germline V gene, CDR1 is WSHSY and CDR2 is SAAADI. CDR3 sequence: CASSEGIAPHQETQYF. CDR3 bases: TGCGCCAGCAGTGAGGGGATAGCTCCACACCAAGAGACCCAGTACTTC.

This clonotype was found many times. The rearrangement joins TRBV27 to TRBJ2-1, with 8 bases aligning to TRBD2. CDR1 MNHEY and CDR2 SMNVEV come from the germline V gene (reference sequence). There are 15 residues in the CDR3. The junction had 6 bases not matched to a gene; V was cut back by 1 base and J by 7 bases. CDR3 DNA sequence: TGTGCCAGCAGTTTATACGGGGGGGGTCGGAATGAGCAGTTCTTC. It is translated as CASSLYGGGRNEQFF.

In its sample, this clonotype was seen a few times. The chain couples TRBV27 to TRBJ1-2, with D tentatively TRBD1 (5 bases). This CDR3 comprises 13 residues. The V end was cut by 7 bases, the J end by 8 bases, with 17 bases between. Germline values: CDR1 MNHEY, CDR2 SMNVEV (reference sequence). CDR3 amino acids: CASTRGQGGGYTF. For the CDR3, the DNA is TGTGCCAGCACCAGAGGGCAGGGTGGAGGCTACACCTTC.

This clonotype occurred a few times. V and J are TRBV6-6 and TRBJ1-2, with D tentatively TRBD1 (5 bases). CDR1 and CDR2 from the germline V gene are MNHNY and SVGAGI (reference sequence). The CDR3 runs 16 residues. Trimming left V 8 bases short and J 4 bases short, with 23 bases between. The chain's CDR3 is CASGISGMTELYGYTF. The CDR3, as DNA: TGTGCCAGCGGAATCTCCGGAATGACAGAACTCTATGGCTACACCTTC.

The chain employs TRBV20-1 and TRBJ1-2; D is ambiguous. The V end lost 6 bases, the J end lost 1 base, and 12 bases lay between the germline ends. Per the germline V gene, CDR1 is DFQATT and CDR2 is SNEGSKA (reference sequence). There are 13 residues in the CDR3. In DNA, the CDR3 is TGCAGTGCGACCGGCAACCTTAACTATGGCTACACCTTC. This gives the protein CSATGNLNYGYTF.

DNA of the CDR3: TGCGCCAGCAGCCAACCACTAGCGGGAGGGCGTGGAGCCTACGAGCAGTACTTC. Protein: CASSQPLAGGRGAYEQYF. V usage is TRBV4-1 and J usage is TRBJ2-7, with 13 bases fitting TRBD2. After removal of 2 bases from V and 2 bases from J, the junction contained 9 bases not matched to a gene. CDR3 length equals 18 residues. CDR1 and CDR2 from the germline V gene are MGHRA and YSYEKL.

The chain joins TRBV21-1 to TRBJ2-7; the table calls TRBD2, which could not be checked here. TRBV21-1 is a pseudogene locus. The CDR3 is made up of 15 amino acids. In DNA form, the CDR3 reads TGTGCCAGCAGCACGACTAGCGGGGTGTCTTACGAGCAGTACTTC. It is translated as CASSTTSGVSYEQYF.

CDR3 residues: CASSYGGGEYNEQFF. CDR3 sequence (DNA): TGTGCCAGCAGTTACGGCGGAGGGGAATACAATGAGCAGTTCTTC. The J gene is TRBJ2-1, the V gene TRBV6-2 or TRBV6-3, with a tentative D call TRBD2 (6 bases). The CDR3 contains 15 residues. Germline CDR1 and CDR2: MNHEY and SVGEGT. V was shortened by 2 bases and J by 4 bases, with 12 bases between the two germline ends.

This chain connects TRBV6-6 to TRBJ1-6; 8 bases are shared with TRBD1. The J segment lost 8 bases and the V segment lost 5 bases, leaving 8 bases of the junction unmatched. Germline CDR1 reads MNHNY; CDR2 reads SVGAGI (reference sequence). This CDR3 has 15 residues. The CDR3 is CASSRVTGVDSPLHF. The CDR3 DNA reads TGTGCCAGCAGTCGTGTGACAGGGGTGGATTCACCCCTCCACTTT.

This clonotype was seen ten or more times. V gene TRBV6-6 combines with J gene TRBJ2-3, with D perhaps TRBD1 or TRBD2 (5 bases each). Germline V gives CDR1 MNHNY, CDR2 SVGAGI (reference sequence). Trimming shortened V by 9 bases and J by 4 bases, and 17 bases separated the two germline ends. This CDR3 region has 14 residues. The chain's CDR3 is CASKGELDADTQYF. CDR3 coding DNA: TGTGCCAGTAAAGGGGAACTAGATGCAGATACGCAGTATTTT.

V usage is TRBV20-1 and J usage is TRBJ2-1; D possibly corresponds to TRBD1 (6 bases). CDR3 length: 15 amino acids. Trimming shortened V by 7 bases and J by 0 bases, and 16 bases separated the two germline ends. Germline V gene data show CDR1 as DFQATT and CDR2 as SNEGSKA (reference sequence). CDR3 nucleotide sequence: TGCAGTGTGTCAACGGACAGCCTCTCCTACAATGAGCAGTTCTTC. Translated: CSVSTDSLSYNEQFF.

The rearrangement joins TRBV18 to TRBJ2-2; 9 nucleotides line up with TRBD1. The germline CDR1 and CDR2 sequences are KGHSH and LQKENI. The CDR3 sequence is 16 residues long. The V segment lost 3 bases and the J segment 6 bases; nucleotides outside the gene matches: 8. The CDR3 loop is CASSPFRDREAGELFF. CDR3 nucleotide sequence: TGTGCCAGCTCACCTTTCCGGGACAGGGAGGCCGGGGAGCTGTTTTTT. Supplemented by reference TRBV18 and TRBJ2-2, the full variable domain reads NAGVMQNPRHLVRRRGQEARLRCSPMKGHSHVYWYRQLPEEGLKFMVYLQKENIIDESGMPKERFSAEFPKEGPSILRIQQVVRGDSAAYFCASSPFRDREAGELFFGEGSRLTVL.

This clonotype was seen more than once but under ten times. The J gene is TRBJ2-1, the V gene TRBV24-1; D is tentatively TRBD1 or TRBD2 (5 bases each). Trimming pared 3 bases from V and 6 bases from J, leaving 17 bases between. CDR3 length: 16 amino acids. Germline V gene sequence: CDR1 KGHDR, CDR2 SFDVKD. CDR3: CATSDPPGTGSNEQFF. DNA for the CDR3: TGTGCCACCAGTGATCCCCCCGGGACGGGGTCCAATGAGCAGTTCTTC.

CDR3 nucleotides: TGTGCCAGTAGTATATTTCCAGGGGCCCCCTACGAGCAGTACTTC. Protein sequence: CASSIFPGAPYEQYF. The rearrangement joins TRBV19 to TRBJ2-7; D perhaps matches TRBD1 (6 bases). The ends were cut back, 2 bases at V and 2 bases at J, with 13 bases in the middle. Looked up from germline, CDR1 is LNHDA and CDR2 is SQIVND (reference sequence). CDR3 length equals 15 residues.

The J gene is TRBJ2-1, the V gene TRBV7-9, with 9 bases matching TRBD2. Germline V lookup: CDR1 SEHNR, CDR2 FQNEAQ (reference sequence). The CDR3 totals 16 residues. With V trimmed by 5 bases and J by 7 bases, 12 bases remained unmatched. CDR3 protein: CASSPLEAGGRNEQFF. CDR3 DNA sequence: TGTGCCAGCAGCCCCCTAGAAGCGGGAGGAAGGAATGAGCAGTTCTTC.

This chain links TRBV4-1 with TRBJ1-6; D unresolved. V dropped 0 bases and J dropped 10 bases, with 7 bases sitting between them. Germline CDR1 reads MGHRA; CDR2 reads YSYEKL. The CDR3 length is 13 residues. The CDR3 nucleotides read TGCGCCAGCAGCCAAGATGAGGTATCACCCCTCCACTTT. Translating gives CASSQDEVSPLHF.

V is TRBV28 and J is TRBJ2-7; 12 nucleotides match TRBD2. The CDR3 is made up of 15 amino acids. Trimming at V came to 10 bases and at J to 2 bases, leaving 9 bases not matched to a gene. Germline-derived CDR1 and CDR2 are MDHEN and SYDVKM. As DNA, the CDR3 is TGTGCCAACAGACCTGGACTAGCGGGGACCTACGAGCAGTACTTC. Its protein product is CANRPGLAGTYEQYF.

This clonotype occurred a few times. The chain recombines TRBV20-1 with TRBJ2-7; possibly TRBD2 for D (6 bases). CDR1 is DFQATT, CDR2 SNEGSKA, per germline (reference sequence). The V end lost 0 bases, the J end lost 0 bases, and 9 bases lay between the germline ends. There are 14 residues in the CDR3. CDR3 amino acids: CSAREGGLSYEQYF. DNA of the CDR3: TGCAGTGCTAGAGAGGGGGGACTCTCCTACGAGCAGTACTTC.

V gene TRBV20-1 combines with J gene TRBJ2-1; D uncertain. This CDR3 contains 14 residues. Germline assignment: CDR1 DFQATT and CDR2 SNEGSKA (reference sequence). Trimming left V 3 bases short and J 2 bases short, with 11 bases between. This CDR3 is CSASPSGTYNEQFF. Written as DNA, the CDR3 is TGCAGTGCTAGTCCGTCAGGCACCTACAATGAGCAGTTCTTC.

For the CDR3, the DNA is TGTGCCAGCAGGACGTACGAGGCTATCACTGAAGCTTTCTTT. Protein: CASRTYEAITEAFF. The J gene is TRBJ1-1, the V gene TRBV6-2 or TRBV6-3; no reliable D call. Trimming shortened V by 6 bases and J by 4 bases, and 15 bases separated the two germline ends. The germline V gene encodes CDR1 MNHEY and CDR2 SVGEGT. The CDR3 contains 14 residues.

This clonotype was picked up a small number of times. The V gene is TRBV5-1, the J gene TRBJ2-7, with unresolved D. Germline V gives CDR1 SGHRS, CDR2 YFSETQ. The CDR3 has 15 amino acids. Trimming cost V 4 bases and J 2 bases, with 16 bases left between them. The CDR3 here is CASSPAEGRAYEQYF. DNA for the CDR3: TGCGCCAGCAGCCCGGCGGAAGGGCGAGCCTACGAGCAGTACTTC.

This clonotype came up a few times. The V and J genes are TRBV7-2 and TRBJ2-1; D may correspond to TRBD1 or TRBD2 (6 bases each). Trimming shortened V by 5 bases and J by 1 base, and 18 bases separated the two germline ends. CDR1 is SGHTA and CDR2 is FQGNSA in the germline V gene. The CDR3 has 17 residues. The CDR3 DNA is TGTGCCAGCAGCCCCGACCGGGGGCGATTTTCCTACAATGAGCAGTTCTTC. Encoded protein: CASSPDRGRFSYNEQFF.

This clonotype was seen more than once but under ten times. The chain has TRBV29-1 and TRBJ2-3; the D is unclear. The CDR3 has 10 residues. Trimming left V 7 bases short and J 2 bases short, with 4 bases between. The germline CDR1 and CDR2 sequences are SQVTM and ANQGSEA. For the CDR3, the DNA is TGCAGCGGGTACACAGATACGCAGTATTTT. Protein product: CSGYTDTQYF.

The V call is TRBV10-2, the J call TRBJ2-1, with D unclear. The germline V gene has CDR1 WSHSY and CDR2 SAAADI. The CDR3 has 14 amino acids. The V end lost 7 bases, the J end lost 4 bases, and 14 bases lay between the germline ends. The CDR3 region has the DNA TGCGCCAGCAATATGAATCCCCCATACAATGAGCAGTTCTTC. As protein: CASNMNPPYNEQFF.

The chain carries TRBV12-3 or TRBV12-4 and TRBJ1-1, with D maybe TRBD1 (5 bases). V was trimmed by 3 bases and J by 10 bases, leaving 15 bases between them. The CDR3 length is 13 residues. The CDR3 sequence is CASSLISGLGAFF. In DNA form, the CDR3 reads TGTGCCAGCAGTTTGATATCGGGGCTGGGAGCTTTCTTT.